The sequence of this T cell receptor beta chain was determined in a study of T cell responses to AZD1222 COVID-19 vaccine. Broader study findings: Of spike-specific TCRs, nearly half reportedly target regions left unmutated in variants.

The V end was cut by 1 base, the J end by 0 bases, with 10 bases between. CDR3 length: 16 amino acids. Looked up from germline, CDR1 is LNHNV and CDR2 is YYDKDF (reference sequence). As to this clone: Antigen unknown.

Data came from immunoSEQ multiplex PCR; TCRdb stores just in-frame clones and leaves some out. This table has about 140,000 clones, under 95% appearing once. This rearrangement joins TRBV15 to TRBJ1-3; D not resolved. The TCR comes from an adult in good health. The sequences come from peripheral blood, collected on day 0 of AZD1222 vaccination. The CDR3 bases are TGTGCCACCAGCAGAGGGATTGGGAGCTCTGGAAACACCATATATTTT. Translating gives CATSRGIGSSGNTIYF.